The 19 T cell receptor beta chains below all came from one sample that was sequenced in a study of CD8+ T cells in alopecia areata. Isolated RNA was reverse transcribed into cDNA used as the sequencing template. Repertoires were generated with immunoSEQ multiplex PCR, while TCRdb's copy carries only in-frame clones and drops some. The table shows around 200,000 clones, with over 60% occurring only once. Treatment specified: oral pan-JAK inhibitor, 5-10 mg twice daily. The specimen comprised CD4+ T cells sorted from blood, sampled at week 4, from a patient treated with tofacitinib. These receptors all come from a human donor with alopecia areata.

The rearrangement links TRBV7-9 to TRBJ2-5, with a possible D match to TRBD2 (5 bases). CDR1 SEHNR and CDR2 FQNEAQ come from the germline V gene (reference sequence). The CDR3 extends over 13 amino acids. The V gene lost 1 base and the J gene lost 11 bases, with 14 bases spanning the gap. CDR3 sequence: CASSLGVSREQYF. CDR3 sequence (DNA): TGTGCCAGCAGCTTAGGGGTCTCGAGGGAGCAGTACTTC.

The chain links TRBV4-2 to TRBJ2-7; D may correspond to TRBD1 or TRBD2 (5 bases each). CDR1 is LGHNA, CDR2 YNFKEQ, per germline. Trimming left V 1 base short and J 3 bases short, with 13 bases between. There are 15 residues in the CDR3. The CDR3 spells CASSQASGAIYEQYF. CDR3 nucleotide sequence: TGTGCCAGCAGCCAAGCCTCCGGGGCCATCTACGAGCAGTACTTC.

The CDR3 region is CASSLGGQVARSPYF. The CDR3 nucleotides read TGTGCCAGCAGCTTAGGGGGACAGGTGGCTCGGTCTCCGTACTTC. The chain links TRBV7-9 to TRBJ2-4, with 8 nucleotides matching TRBD1. Trimming removed 1 base from V and 15 bases from J; junction bases left unmatched: 14. This CDR3 is built from 15 residues. CDR1 is SEHNR and CDR2 is FQNEAQ in the germline V gene (reference sequence).

About this clone itself: Additional DNA sequences in this sample encode the identical CDR3. The V call is TRBV18, the J call TRBJ2-3; 9 bases agree with TRBD2. The CDR3 runs 14 residues. Looked up from germline, CDR1 is KGHSH and CDR2 is LQKENI. V lost 3 bases to trimming and J lost 6 bases; unmatched junction nucleotides: 4. The CDR3 loop reads CASSPGGGADTQYF. Here the CDR3 DNA reads TGTGCCAGCTCACCCGGCGGGGGGGCGGATACGCAGTATTTT.

The chain recombines TRBV11-2 with TRBJ2-7, with TRBD2 identical over 10 bases. The CDR3 contains 17 residues. V lost 0 bases and J lost 2; bases outside the gene matches: 7. Germline V lookup: CDR1 SGHAT, CDR2 FQNNGV. DNA for the CDR3: TGTGCCAGCAGCTTAGATGAGGAACTAGCGGGGACCTACGAGCAGTACTTC. Translating gives CASSLDEELAGTYEQYF.

The chain employs TRBV7-2 and TRBJ1-4; D remains ambiguous. CDR1 is SGHTA and CDR2 is FQGNSA in the germline V gene. Deletions cut 1 base from V and 1 base from J, with 7 bases between. CDR3 size: 15 residues. The CDR3 nucleotides are TGTGCCAGCAGCTTAGGGTTTGGAACTAATGAAAAACTGTTTTTT. Translation gives CASSLGFGTNEKLFF.

CDR3 region: CASSQGVGTVYEQYF. The CDR3 DNA is TGCGCCAGCAGCCAAGGGGTAGGGACAGTCTACGAGCAGTACTTC. The chain recombines TRBV4-1 with TRBJ2-7, with 7 nucleotides matching TRBD1. The CDR3 contains 15 residues. Per germline, CDR1 MGHRA and CDR2 YSYEKL. After removal of 1 base from V and 3 bases from J, the junction contained 6 bases not matched to a gene.

The rearrangement joins TRBV29-1 to TRBJ1-2, with 9 bases that match TRBD1. With V trimmed by 8 bases and J by 5 bases, 12 bases remained unmatched. This CDR3 spans 14 amino acids. Germline CDR1 is SQVTM and CDR2 is ANQGSEA. DNA of the CDR3: TGCAGCCTAAAAAGAGGACAGGGGCTTTATGGCTACACCTTC. Protein: CSLKRGQGLYGYTF.

This clone was observed many times. The chain has TRBV5-6 and TRBJ1-4; D is uncertain. V was pared by 2 bases and J by 8 bases, with 10 bases between. Per the germline V gene, CDR1 is SGHDT and CDR2 is YYEEEE. The CDR3 totals 13 residues. The CDR3 protein is CASSLFSREKLFF. For the CDR3, the DNA is TGTGCCAGCAGCTTATTTTCACGAGAAAAACTGTTTTTT.

In this sample, this clone turned up a few times. The chain links TRBV2 to TRBJ2-5; TRBD1 agrees at 10 bases. The CDR3 is 14 residues long. The J segment lost 5 bases and the V segment lost 7 bases, leaving 7 bases of the junction unmatched. The V gene's germline CDR1 is SNHLY and CDR2 FYNNEI. In DNA form, the CDR3 reads TGTGCCAGCACCTTGACAGGGGGCGAGGAGACCCAGTACTTC. This sequence encodes CASTLTGGEETQYF.

A single count supports this clone. The CDR3 DNA follows: TGTGCCAGCAGTTTGTTCAGGGAAGCCAAAAACATTCAGTACTTC. Translated: CASSLFREAKNIQYF. The chain carries TRBV6-6 and TRBJ2-4, with D perhaps TRBD1 (5 bases). V was shortened by 4 bases and J by 0 bases, with 10 bases between the two germline ends. The CDR3 contains 15 residues. CDR1 and CDR2 (germline): MNHNY, SVGAGI (reference sequence).

The chain combines TRBV7-2 with TRBJ2-5; D might be TRBD1 (6 bases). CDR1 is SGHTA and CDR2 is FQGNSA in the germline V gene. The CDR3 is 15 amino acids. Trimming left V 3 bases short and J 7 bases short, with 18 bases between. The chain's CDR3 is CASSLGPGAPGTQYF. CDR3 bases: TGTGCCAGCAGCTTGGGCCCAGGGGCCCCCGGGACCCAGTACTTC. The complete variable domain, with remaining parts taken from reference TRBV7-2 and TRBJ2-5, reads GAGVSQSPSNKVTEKGKDVELRCDPISGHTALYWYRQSLGQGLEFLIYFQGNSAPDKSGLPSDRFSAERTGGSVSTLTIQRTQQEDSAVYLCASSLGPGAPGTQYFGPGTRLLVL.

V and J are TRBV5-1 and TRBJ2-2; 8 bases are shared with TRBD1. The V and J ends lost 5 bases and 4 bases, in that order; junction bases with no gene match: 7. The CDR3 loop spans 15 amino acids. Germline loops: CDR1 SGHRS, CDR2 YFSETQ. CDR3 loop: CASRGGQGLTGELFF. CDR3 sequence (DNA): TGCGCCAGCAGAGGAGGACAGGGTCTCACCGGGGAGCTGTTTTTT.

J is TRBJ2-7 and V is TRBV7-9; no clear D. Trimming removed 0 bases from V and 7 bases from J, with 10 bases in between. From germline, CDR1 is SEHNR and CDR2 FQNEAQ (reference sequence). The CDR3 consists of 13 residues. CDR3 coding DNA: TGTGCCAGCAGCTTAGCGGCAGGTTCGGAGCAGTACTTC. It is translated as CASSLAAGSEQYF.

The count of this clone is one. The chain employs TRBV10-2 and TRBJ1-6; a possible D gene is TRBD1 (5 bases). Germline V gene data show CDR1 as WSHSY and CDR2 as SAAADI. CDR3 length equals 13 residues. Trimming removed 6 bases from V and 10 bases from J, with 13 bases in between. The CDR3 sequence: CASRFDRGSPLHF. Written as DNA, the CDR3 is TGCGCCAGCAGGTTCGACAGAGGATCACCCCTCCACTTT.

This clone turned up a few times. The chain carries TRBV20-1 and TRBJ2-1; no clear D gene. There are 11 residues in the CDR3. Germline CDR1 is DFQATT and CDR2 is SNEGSKA (reference sequence). V was pared by 6 bases and J by 8 bases, with 11 bases between. The CDR3 coding sequence is TGCAGTGCCACGAGCAGCGATGAGCAGTTCTTC. This encodes CSATSSDEQFF.

This sequence joins TRBV20-1 and TRBJ2-1; D unclear. The CDR3 consists of 11 residues. V dropped 6 bases and J dropped 6 bases, with 9 bases sitting between them. CDR1 is DFQATT and CDR2 is SNEGSKA in the germline V gene (reference sequence). The CDR3 region is CSAMIANEQFF. The CDR3 DNA reads as TGCAGTGCCATGATCGCCAATGAGCAGTTCTTC.

CDR3 nucleotide sequence: TGTGCCATCAGTGACGGGACGAGCACTGAAGCTTTCTTT. It codes for CAISDGTSTEAFF. This chain connects TRBV10-3 to TRBJ1-1; possible D gene TRBD1, 5 bases. The length of the CDR3 is 13 residues. Between the trimmed V and J ends, which lost 3 bases and 4 bases, there was a span of 9 bases. CDR1 and CDR2 from the germline V gene are ENHRY and SYGVKD.

The V gene is TRBV23-1, the J gene TRBJ1-6; 8 positions match TRBD1. TRBV23-1 is an open reading frame, and its role is uncertain. This CDR3 spans 17 amino acids. Unmatched junction bases numbered 6, after V lost 2 bases and J lost 3 bases. CDR3 DNA: TGCGCCAGCAGTCAACGACAGACAGGGGTCTATAATTCACCCCTCCACTTT. Amino acids: CASSQRQTGVYNSPLHF.